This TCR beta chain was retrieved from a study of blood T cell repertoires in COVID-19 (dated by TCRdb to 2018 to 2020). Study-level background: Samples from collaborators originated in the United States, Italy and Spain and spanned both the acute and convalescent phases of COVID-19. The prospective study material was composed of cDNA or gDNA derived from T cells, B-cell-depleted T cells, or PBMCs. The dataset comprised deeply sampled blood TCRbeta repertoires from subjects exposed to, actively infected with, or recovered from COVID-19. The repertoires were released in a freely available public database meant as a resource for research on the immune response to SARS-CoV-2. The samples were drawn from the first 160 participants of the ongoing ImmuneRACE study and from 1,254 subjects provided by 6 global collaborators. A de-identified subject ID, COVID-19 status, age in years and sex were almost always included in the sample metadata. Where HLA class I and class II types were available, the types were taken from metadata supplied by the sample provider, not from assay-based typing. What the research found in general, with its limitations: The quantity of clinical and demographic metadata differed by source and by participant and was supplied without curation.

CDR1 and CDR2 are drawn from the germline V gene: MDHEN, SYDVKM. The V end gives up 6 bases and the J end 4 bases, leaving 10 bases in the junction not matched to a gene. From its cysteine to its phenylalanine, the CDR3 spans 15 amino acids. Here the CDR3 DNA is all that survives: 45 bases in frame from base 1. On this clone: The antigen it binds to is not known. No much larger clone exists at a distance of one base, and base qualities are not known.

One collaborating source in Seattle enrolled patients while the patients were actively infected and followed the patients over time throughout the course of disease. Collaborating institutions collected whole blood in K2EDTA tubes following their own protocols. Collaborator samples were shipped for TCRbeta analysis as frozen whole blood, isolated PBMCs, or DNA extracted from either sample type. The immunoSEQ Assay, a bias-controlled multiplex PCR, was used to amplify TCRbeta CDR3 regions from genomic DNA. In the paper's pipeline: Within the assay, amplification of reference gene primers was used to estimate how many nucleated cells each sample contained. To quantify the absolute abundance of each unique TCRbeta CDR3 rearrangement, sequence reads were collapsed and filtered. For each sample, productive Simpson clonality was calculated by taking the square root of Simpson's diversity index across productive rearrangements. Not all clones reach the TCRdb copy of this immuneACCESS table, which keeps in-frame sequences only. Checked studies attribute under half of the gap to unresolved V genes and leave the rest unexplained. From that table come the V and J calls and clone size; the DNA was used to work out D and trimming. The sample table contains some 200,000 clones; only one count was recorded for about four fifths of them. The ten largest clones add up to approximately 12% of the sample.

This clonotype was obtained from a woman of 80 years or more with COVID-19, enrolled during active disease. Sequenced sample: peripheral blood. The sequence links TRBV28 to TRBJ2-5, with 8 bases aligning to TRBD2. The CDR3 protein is CASSPGGVRVETQYF. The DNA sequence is TGTGCCAGCAGCCCGGGAGGGGTAAGAGTAGAGACCCAGTACTTC.